This entry lists 10 T cell receptor beta chains sequenced from one sample in a study of cytomegalovirus exposure and HLA in healthy donors. Use of 60 Vbeta and 13 Jbeta primers characterized the PCR. TCRdb keeps only in-frame clones here, not all; method: immunoSEQ multiplex PCR. Its listing shows under 90,000 clones. Sequences were obtained from PBMCs. These receptors all come from a female donor in good health and CMV-seropositive.

The rearrangement joins TRBV6-1 to TRBJ2-5; D possibly corresponds to TRBD2 (5 bases). Germline V CDR1 and CDR2: MNHNS, SASEGT. The CDR3 runs 12 residues. V was trimmed by 6 bases and J by 2 bases, leaving 7 bases between them. The CDR3 sequence: CASRDWQETQYF. Written as DNA, the CDR3 is TGTGCCAGCAGGGACTGGCAAGAGACCCAGTACTTC.

The genes are TRBV27 and TRBJ1-2; 7 bases line up with TRBD1. This CDR3 has 15 amino acids. CDR1 is MNHEY and CDR2 is SMNVEV in the germline V gene (reference sequence). Trimming took 5 bases from V and 2 from J; bases not matched to a gene: 8. The CDR3 is CASSTRQGGNYGYTF. Here the CDR3 DNA reads TGTGCCAGCAGTACCCGACAGGGCGGGAACTATGGCTACACCTTC.

This chain joins TRBV18 and TRBJ1-3; a weak D match, TRBD1 (5 bases). Trimming removed 3 bases from V and 0 bases from J, with 9 bases in between. CDR3 length: 15 residues. The germline V gene has CDR1 KGHSH and CDR2 LQKENI. The CDR3 nucleotides are TGTGCCAGCTCACCCTTAGACAGCTCTGGAAACACCATATATTTT. This gives the protein CASSPLDSSGNTIYF.

This chain uses TRBV4-1 with TRBJ2-7, with 11 nucleotides matching TRBD2. Germline assignment: CDR1 MGHRA and CDR2 YSYEKL. CDR3 size: 19 residues. V gave up 1 base and J gave up 0 bases; unmatched junction bases: 11. CDR3 sequence: CASSQVLTSGGPSSYEQYF. The CDR3 DNA sequence: TGCGCCAGCAGCCAAGTACTAACTAGCGGGGGACCTAGCTCCTACGAGCAGTACTTC.

The chain recombines TRBV5-1 with TRBJ1-1, with 7 bases aligning to TRBD1. With V trimmed by 2 bases and J by 3 bases, 7 bases remained unmatched. In germline, CDR1 is SGHRS, CDR2 YFSETQ. The CDR3 is made up of 15 amino acids. CDR3 amino acids: CASSLGGGGDTEAFF. The CDR3 DNA is TGCGCCAGCAGCTTAGGAGGGGGCGGGGACACTGAAGCTTTCTTT.

This chain connects TRBV18 to TRBJ1-1, with D hard to call. Per the germline V gene, CDR1 is KGHSH and CDR2 is LQKENI. Trimming took 2 bases from V and 1 from J, leaving 8 bases between them. The CDR3 contains 14 residues. Written as DNA, the CDR3 is TGTGCCAGCTCACCAGTTGCCAGGAACACTGAAGCTTTCTTT. This translates into CASSPVARNTEAFF.

This sequence joins TRBV15 and TRBJ1-1; possibly TRBD1 for D (6 bases). CDR3 length: 17 residues. Trimming left V 5 bases short and J 2 bases short, with 21 bases between. Germline V gene sequence: CDR1 LNHNV, CDR2 YYDKDF (reference sequence). CDR3 loop: CATSYIFRLGANTEAFF. The CDR3 nucleotides read TGTGCCACCAGCTACATTTTCCGTTTGGGGGCTAACACTGAAGCTTTCTTT. The full variable domain, its missing parts supplied by reference TRBV15 and TRBJ1-1, is DAMVIQNPRYQVTQFGKPVTLSCSQTLNHNVMYWYQQKSSQAPKLLFHYYDKDFNNEADTPDNFQSRRPNTSFCFLDIRSPGLGDTAMYLCATSYIFRLGANTEAFFGQGTRLTVV.

This chain uses TRBV7-2 with TRBJ2-5, with D unresolved. The DNA end favors TRBJ2-7, so the J call may be wrong. Germline CDR1 SGHTA, CDR2 FQGNSA. The CDR3 consists of 12 residues. CDR3 in DNA: TGTGCCAGCAGCTTCCCCCGTTACGAGCAGTACTTC. This sequence encodes CASSFPRYEQYF.

V usage is TRBV4-1 and J usage is TRBJ1-3; D perhaps matches TRBD1 (6 bases). The CDR3 has 15 amino acids. Trimming took off 2 bases at V and 0 bases at J, with 8 bases between the two ends. Germline CDR1 and CDR2: MGHRA and YSYEKL. CDR3 in amino acids: CASSQRTASGNTIYF. The CDR3 DNA reads as TGCGCCAGCAGCCAAAGGACAGCCTCTGGAAACACCATATATTTT.

The J gene is TRBJ1-5, the V gene TRBV6-6, with 9 bases that match TRBD1. Trimming took 8 bases from V and 6 from J; bases not matched to a gene: 5. Germline V gives CDR1 MNHNY, CDR2 SVGAGI (reference sequence). The CDR3 is made up of 13 amino acids. The CDR3 DNA follows: TGTGCCAGCGGGGGACAGGGAGGTCAGCCCCAGCATTTT. Protein sequence: CASGGQGGQPQHF.